This T cell receptor beta chain was sequenced in a study of blood T cell repertoires in COVID-19. Study as a whole: The United States, Italy and Spain supplied acute and convalescent COVID-19 samples.

Germline V gives CDR1 MDHEN, CDR2 SYDVKM. V lost 1 base to trimming and J lost 3 bases, with 9 bases between them. The length of the CDR3 is 15 residues. Authors' data handling: From reference gene primer amplification, estimates of nucleated cell counts were derived. The protocol was immunoSEQ multiplex PCR, while the TCRdb copy is restricted to in-frame clones and leaves out a portion. V and J calls and clone size are copied from that table; D and trimming were computed from the DNA. The sample holds 150,000 or so clones; 87% are singletons and the top ten take about 4.7%. The sequencing input was peripheral blood. This sequence was found in a human donor in a cohort sampled during active COVID-19. The rearrangement joins TRBV28 to TRBJ1-4; D ambiguous. CDR3 coding DNA: TGTGCCAGCAGTTTATTCGGGGTAGCTAATGAAAAACTGTTTTTT. It translates to CASSLFGVANEKLFF.